The following is a T cell receptor beta chain sequence with its context. Peripheral blood from each donor was collected in a volume of approximately 9.5 milliliters. PBMCs were isolated at a quantity of at least 6 million per sample. Sample-barcoded 5' priming and a J-beta primer mix drove a second PCR of about 7 to 11 cycles. From the 5' RACE reads, TCRdb called clonotypes with MiXCR, one entry per CDR3 protein. This table holds nearly 1 million distinct CDR3 sequences, roughly half found once. The sample comes from a study of blood T cells in healthy people across ages. At the level of the study: About one barcoded beta molecule per two T cells came from capture by template switching.

The sequence came from a woman aged 60-75 years in good health. Material: blood.

The CDR3 nucleotides read TGCGCCAGCAGCGTCCGACAGGGAAACTACAATGAGCAGTTCTTC. It is translated as CASSVRQGNYNEQFF. The chain is built from TRBV5-1 and TRBJ2-1, with TRBD1 identical over 7 bases. V lost 4 bases, J lost 3 bases, and 7 bases stayed unmatched. Germline CDR1 reads SGHRS; CDR2 reads YFSETQ. This CDR3 contains 15 residues.